One sample yielded the 15 T cell receptor beta chains listed below, sequenced in a study of T cells in Graves' hyperthyroidism and ophthalmopathy. What was amplified from RNA transcripts were TCR beta CDR3 regions. TCR CDR3 regions were first amplified by RT-PCR with HTBI primers. TCRdb itself ran the multiplex PCR reads through MiXCR, one entry per CDR3 protein. Of approximately 400,000 distinct CDR3 sequences detected, roughly 13% appear once; the ten largest clones hold approximately 9.9%. Sample: blood. The origin of the receptors is a woman in her sixties or seventies with Graves' hyperthyroidism.

This clonotype appeared many times. V is TRBV11-2 and J is TRBJ1-3; D possibly corresponds to TRBD1 (6 bases). In germline, CDR1 is SGHAT, CDR2 FQNNGV. This CDR3 region has 16 residues. V gave up 1 base and J gave up 2 bases, with 12 bases separating them. This CDR3 is CASSLGLKGAGNTIYF. The CDR3 nucleotides are TGTGCCAGCAGCTTAGGATTGAAGGGGGCTGGAAACACCATATATTTT.

This clonotype was detected ten times or more. CDR3 protein: CASSQPRWGGRGRSYEQFF. The CDR3 DNA reads TGCGCCAGCAGCCAACCCAGGTGGGGAGGCAGGGGGCGCTCATATGAGCAGTTCTTC. The rearrangement uses TRBV4-1 and TRBJ2-1, with 8 bases identical to TRBD1. The trim removed 2 bases at V and 8 bases at J, leaving 20 bases unmatched. CDR3 length equals 19 residues. Germline loops: CDR1 MGHRA, CDR2 YSYEKL.

This clonotype was detected ten times or more. The genes are TRBV10-3 and TRBJ2-7; TRBD2 matches at 10 bases. J was trimmed by 3 bases and V by 6 bases; bases with no gene match: 2. Germline CDR1 and CDR2: ENHRY and SYGVKD. The CDR3 totals 13 residues. The CDR3 is CAIRPSGSYEQYF. Written as DNA, the CDR3 is TGTGCCATCAGGCCTAGCGGGAGCTACGAGCAGTACTTC.

Ten or more counts support this clonotype. The gene calls are TRBV20-1 and TRBJ2-3; TRBD2 aligns across 8 bases. The length of the CDR3 is 14 residues. Trimming removed 4 bases from V and 8 bases from J; junction bases left unmatched: 11. Germline values: CDR1 DFQATT, CDR2 SNEGSKA (reference sequence). The CDR3 protein is CSAKLWRGEGTQYF. The CDR3 region has the DNA TGCAGTGCTAAGCTGTGGCGGGGGGAGGGTACGCAGTATTTT.

The chain couples TRBV20-1 to TRBJ2-2; D is unresolved. The CDR3 is made up of 12 amino acids. Per the germline V gene, CDR1 is DFQATT and CDR2 is SNEGSKA (reference sequence). The V and J ends lost 5 bases and 3 bases respectively, with 7 bases between them. CDR3: CSAPADTGELFF. The CDR3 DNA follows: TGCAGTGCTCCCGCGGACACCGGGGAGCTGTTTTTT.

Concerning this clonotype: The junction departs from germline at one end; a sequencing error may be responsible. J is TRBJ1-5 and V is TRBV19; TRBD1 agrees at 8 bases. Germline V lookup: CDR1 LNHDA, CDR2 SQIVND (reference sequence). This CDR3 spans 15 amino acids. The CDR3 here is CASSRGQGSNQPQHF. The CDR3 DNA is TGTGCCAGTAGTAGAGGACAGGGTAGCAATCAGCCCCAGCATTTC.

To note about this clonotype: This may stem from a read error, because a much larger clone lies one nucleotide away. The chain links TRBV11-2 to TRBJ1-6, with D uncertain. Germline values: CDR1 SGHAT, CDR2 FQNNGV. The V end was cut by 0 bases, the J end by 11 bases, with 11 bases between. CDR3 length: 14 residues. CDR3 protein: CASSLDPGIPPLHF. CDR3 nucleotide sequence: TGTGCCAGCAGCTTAGATCCGGGAATTCCACCCCTCCACTTT.

The table lists this clonotype with many counts. The chain joins TRBV29-1 to TRBJ1-3; the D is unclear. Trimming shortened V by 1 base and J by 3 bases, and 13 bases separated the two germline ends. CDR3 length: 15 amino acids. Germline-derived CDR1 and CDR2 are SQVTM and ANQGSEA. CDR3 loop: CSVEGNGYGGNTIYF. The CDR3 DNA reads TGCAGCGTTGAAGGGAACGGGTACGGTGGAAACACCATATATTTT. Full variable domain (remainder filled in from reference TRBV29-1 and TRBJ1-3): SAVISQKPSRDICQRGTSLTIQCQVDSQVTMMFWYRQQPGQSLTLIATANQGSEATYESGFVIDKFPISRPNLTFSTLTVSNMSPEDSSIYLCSVEGNGYGGNTIYFGEGSWLTVV.

V usage is TRBV2 and J usage is TRBJ2-7; no clear D gene. Germline CDR1 and CDR2: SNHLY and FYNNEI. Trimming pared 1 base from V and 2 bases from J, leaving 6 bases between. The CDR3 covers 13 residues. The CDR3: CASSEVLAYEQYF. The CDR3 nucleotides are TGTGCCAGCAGTGAAGTGCTTGCCTACGAGCAGTACTTC.

This clonotype was picked up many times. The V gene is TRBV6-1, the J gene TRBJ1-1; possible D gene TRBD1, 5 bases. The CDR3 is 16 amino acids. Germline V gene lookup returns CDR1 MNHNS and CDR2 SASEGT. V was trimmed by 4 bases and J by 4 bases, leaving 19 bases between them. The CDR3 nucleotides are TGTGCCAGCAGTGTTTTTGGGGGGAGGGGCGCCACTGAAGCTTTCTTT. Encoded protein: CASSVFGGRGATEAFF.

In the case of this clonotype: Relative to the germline gene, one junction end is altered; a read error may explain this. The chain joins TRBV7-3 to TRBJ2-6; no reliable D call. The CDR3 sequence is 15 residues long. The germline gives CDR1 SGHTA, CDR2 FQGTGA. For the CDR3, the DNA is TGTGTCAGCAGCCCAGACAAGGTCGGGGCCAACGTCCTGACTTTC. Its translation is CVSSPDKVGANVLTF.

This clonotype occurred many times. The rearrangement links TRBV28 to TRBJ1-4; 10 bases line up with TRBD1. Losses at the gene ends were 1 base for V and 8 bases for J; bases not matched to a gene: 7. The CDR3 has 16 residues. Germline V lookup: CDR1 MDHEN, CDR2 SYDVKM. CDR3 in amino acids: CASSLLPGQGDEKLFF. In DNA form, the CDR3 reads TGTGCCAGCAGTTTATTGCCAGGACAGGGGGACGAAAAACTGTTTTTT.

This clonotype was observed a handful of times. The CDR3 DNA is TGTGCCAGCAGCCGCTGGAGGGACGGGCTCTACGAGCAGTACTTC. Translation: CASSRWRDGLYEQYF. The rearrangement uses TRBV12-3 or TRBV12-4 and TRBJ2-7, with a possible D match to TRBD2 (6 bases). The CDR3 covers 15 residues. Trimming cost V 6 bases and J 3 bases, with 18 bases left between them.

The chain links TRBV25-1 to TRBJ2-3; 7 bases match TRBD1. Germline lookup yields CDR1 MGHDK and CDR2 SYGVNS. The junction had 12 bases not matched to a gene; V was cut back by 5 bases and J by 4 bases. The CDR3 extends over 16 amino acids. The CDR3 bases are TGTGCCAGCAGTCCCACCCTCCGACAGGGACCAGATACGCAGTATTTT. It yields the protein CASSPTLRQGPDTQYF.

Only a few counts were recorded for this clonotype. In DNA, the CDR3 is TGTGCCAGCAGCTTGCCGACTAGCGGATACACAGATACGCAGTATTTT. Protein sequence: CASSLPTSGYTDTQYF. This rearrangement joins TRBV5-4 to TRBJ2-3, with TRBD2 identical over 9 bases. Losses at the gene ends were 1 base for V and 2 bases for J; bases not matched to a gene: 5. Germline CDR1 and CDR2: SGHNT and YYREEE (reference sequence). This CDR3 is 16 amino acids long.